This T cell receptor (beta chain) was captured by sequencing in a study of OX40 agonist ivuxolimab in advanced cancers. Study findings and constraints: Clonal expansion was seen in CD4+ and CD8+ blood T cells by week 6 at 0.1 to 3.0 mg/kg. CD8+ T cells averaged more expanded clones than CD4+.

Method: immunoSEQ multiplex PCR; TCRdb's copy keeps in-frame clones and lacks some. This table has more than 65,000 clones, roughly 84% appearing once. Regarding this clone: Antigen: not known.

The V gene's germline CDR1 is MNHEY and CDR2 SVGAGI. The V and J ends lost 2 bases and 9 bases respectively, with 17 bases between them. The CDR3 covers 16 residues. The rearrangement joins TRBV6-5 to TRBJ1-6; D not resolved. This material consisted of CD4+ or CD8+ T cells sorted from blood, taken in a trial of the OX40 agonist ivuxolimab. The receptor was derived from an adult with an advanced solid tumor such as melanoma, head and neck, liver or kidney cancer. CDR3 bases: TGTGCCAGCAGTTACGGTGCCCACCGGGGAGGTTCACCCCTCCACTTT. Amino acid sequence: CASSYGAHRGGSPLHF.